This TCR beta chain came from a study of neurological immune-mediated disorders. Background on the study: The roughly 34 patients with multiple sclerosis comprised about 31 relapsing-remitting cases and 3 secondary progressive cases.

CDR1 and CDR2 from the germline V gene are DFQATT and SNEGSKA (reference sequence). The CDR3 has 13 amino acids. The V end lost 3 bases, the J end lost 8 bases, and 13 bases lay between the germline ends. CD4+ or CD8+ T cells at a count of 950,000 to 1,000,000 served as input for the sorted libraries. Via MiXCR, TCRdb re-called the 5' RACE reads, giving one row per CDR3 protein. The sample lists roughly 52,000 distinct CDR3 sequences; under 5% were seen once. This clonotype was seen repeatedly, ten times or more. The source material was CD4+ T cells from blood. This sequence was found in a woman aged 40 to 55 with multiple sclerosis. The chain carries TRBV20-1 and TRBJ1-4, with D hard to call. CDR3 protein: CSARNPAEEKLFF. DNA for the CDR3: TGCAGTGCTAGGAACCCCGCGGAGGAAAAACTGTTTTTT.